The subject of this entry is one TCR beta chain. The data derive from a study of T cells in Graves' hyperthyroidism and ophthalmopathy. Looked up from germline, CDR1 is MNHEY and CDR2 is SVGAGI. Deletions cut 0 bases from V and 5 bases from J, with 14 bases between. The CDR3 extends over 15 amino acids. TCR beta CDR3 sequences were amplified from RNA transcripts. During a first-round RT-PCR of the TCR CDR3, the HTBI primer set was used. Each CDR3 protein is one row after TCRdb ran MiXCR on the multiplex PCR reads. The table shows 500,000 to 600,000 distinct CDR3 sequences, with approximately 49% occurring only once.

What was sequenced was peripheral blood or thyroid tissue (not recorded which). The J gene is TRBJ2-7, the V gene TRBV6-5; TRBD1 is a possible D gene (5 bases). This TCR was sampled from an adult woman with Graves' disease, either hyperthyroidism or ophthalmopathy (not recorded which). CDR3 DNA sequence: TGTGCCAGCAGTTACTCGGGGCAGGTTCCCAACGAGCAGTACTTC. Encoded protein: CASSYSGQVPNEQYF.